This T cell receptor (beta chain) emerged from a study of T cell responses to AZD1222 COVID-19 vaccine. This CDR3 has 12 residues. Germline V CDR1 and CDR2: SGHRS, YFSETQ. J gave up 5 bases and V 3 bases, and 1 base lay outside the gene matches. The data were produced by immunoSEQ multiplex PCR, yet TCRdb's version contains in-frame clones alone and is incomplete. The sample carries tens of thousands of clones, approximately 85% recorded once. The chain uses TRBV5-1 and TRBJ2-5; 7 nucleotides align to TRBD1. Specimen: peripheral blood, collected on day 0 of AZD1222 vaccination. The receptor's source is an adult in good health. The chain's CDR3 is CASSSQGETQYF. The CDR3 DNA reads TGCGCCAGCAGCTCACAGGGGGAGACCCAGTACTTC. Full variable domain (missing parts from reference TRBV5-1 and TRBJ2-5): KAGVTQTPRYLIKTRGQQVTLSCSPISGHRSVSWYQQTPGQGLQFLFEYFSETQRNKGNFPGRFSGRQFSNSRSEMNVSTLELGDSALYLCASSSQGETQYFGPGTRLLVL.